The 21 T cell receptor beta chains below come from one sample, sequenced in a study of tumor and adjacent non-tumor tissue in lung cancer. No cell sorting was done before RNA was extracted from the tissue. The library came from three nested PCR rounds adapted from ARM-PCR protocols. TCRdb re-derived calls from the multiplex PCR reads in MiXCR, one entry per CDR3 protein. Of 65,000 to 90,000 distinct CDR3 sequences in the sample, roughly 80% were seen once. The specimen was lung tumor tissue. The receptors shown here come from a woman in her forties or fifties with non-small cell lung cancer.

This clonotype was seen a single time. One end of the junction varies from germline; a read error may be responsible. The rearrangement joins TRBV6-6 to TRBJ2-7; D possibly corresponds to TRBD1 (6 bases). Germline V gene data show CDR1 as MNHNY and CDR2 as SVGAGI (reference sequence). The CDR3 has 13 residues. The CDR3 nucleotides are TGTTCCAGCAGTTACGGGACACTTGACGAGCAGTACTTC. This codes for CSSSYGTLDEQYF.

This clonotype was seen more than once but under ten times. This chain links TRBV18 with TRBJ1-6, with no clear D. V was cut by 4 bases and J by 7 bases, with 8 bases left in between. CDR3 length: 13 residues. Germline values: CDR1 KGHSH, CDR2 LQKENI. Here the CDR3 reads CASSHMANSPLHF. The CDR3 nucleotides are TGTGCCAGCTCACATATGGCGAATTCACCCCTCCACTTT.

The chain employs TRBV6-5 and TRBJ2-7; perhaps TRBD2 as D (5 bases). V was trimmed by 11 bases and J by 9 bases, leaving 23 bases between them. Germline values: CDR1 MNHEY, CDR2 SVGAGI. This CDR3 comprises 13 residues. CDR3: CASHGLRTIVQYF. The CDR3 DNA is TGTGCCTCCCATGGACTTAGAACAATCGTGCAGTACTTC.

The chain is built from TRBV6-5 and TRBJ2-2; 12 nucleotides match TRBD2. Trimming removed 9 bases from V and 2 bases from J; junction bases left unmatched: 4. Germline CDR1 reads MNHEY; CDR2 reads SVGAGI. CDR3 length: 15 amino acids. The CDR3 region is CARSGLAGNTGELFF. CDR3 nucleotides: TGTGCCAGGTCCGGACTAGCGGGAAACACCGGGGAGCTGTTTTTT.

As for this clonotype: Given the absence of the conserved phenylalanine or tryptophan at the CDR3 end, a read error is likely. V and J are TRBV11-2 and TRBJ1-2; unclear D gene. The CDR3 runs 14 residues. Germline lookup yields CDR1 SGHAT and CDR2 FQNNGV. The CDR3 DNA is TGTGCCAGCAGTTTAGCACGTACTAACTATGGCTACACCTTA. Translation gives CASSLARTNYGYTL.

Comments on this clonotype: An end of the junction differs from the germline gene, which may be a read error. The V and J genes are TRBV10-3 and TRBJ1-2; D not certain. This CDR3 contains 13 residues. Germline loops: CDR1 ENHRY, CDR2 SYGVKD. The CDR3 sequence is CAIRERVPYGYAF. In DNA form, the CDR3 reads TGTGCCATCCGGGAGAGGGTCCCCTATGGCTACGCCTTC.

This clonotype was seen only a few times. The gene calls are TRBV6-2 or TRBV6-3 and TRBJ2-3; 9 nucleotides agree with TRBD2. The J segment lost 11 bases and the V segment lost 6 bases, leaving 12 bases of the junction unmatched. The CDR3 is 14 amino acids. Germline V gene lookup returns CDR1 MNHEY and CDR2 SVGEGT. The DNA of the CDR3 is TGTGCCAGCAGATATGGGACTAGCCGGTATAAGCAGTATTTT. Its protein product is CASRYGTSRYKQYF.

In regard to this clonotype: An end of the junction does not agree with germline; a read error may underlie this. The rearrangement joins TRBV29-1 to TRBJ1-1; D gene uncertain. CDR3 size: 12 residues. Germline loops: CDR1 SQVTM, CDR2 ANQGSEA. The CDR3 region has the DNA TGCAGCTTTGTAGCACCGAACATTGAAGCTTTCTTT. It encodes CSFVAPNIEAFF.

Concerning this clonotype: The junction shows a germline mismatch at one end, possibly a read error. The chain uses TRBV11-1 and TRBJ2-7; 7 nucleotides agree with TRBD1. The CDR3 runs to 14 residues. The germline V gene has CDR1 SGHAT and CDR2 FQDESV (reference sequence). The CDR3 protein is CASSHWDSPYEQYF. In DNA form, the CDR3 reads TGTGCTAGCAGCCACTGGGACAGCCCCTACGAGCAATACTTC.

This clonotype was recorded at least ten times. The J gene is TRBJ2-3, the V gene TRBV13; maybe TRBD2 (6 bases). Germline V gene data show CDR1 as PRHDT and CDR2 as FYEKMQ (reference sequence). The V end was cut by 4 bases, the J end by 1 base, with 12 bases between. CDR3 length equals 15 residues. The CDR3 loop is CASSWGGSGTDTQYF. As DNA, the CDR3 is TGTGCCAGCAGCTGGGGAGGTTCTGGCACAGATACGCAGTATTTT.

The chain employs TRBV4-1 and TRBJ1-1; 7 bases line up with TRBD1. V shed 7 bases, J shed 1 base, and the junction held 12 bases outside the gene matches. This CDR3 is built from 16 residues. CDR1 and CDR2 (germline): MGHRA, YSYEKL. The CDR3 protein is CASNQGLYRGNTEAFF. In nucleotides, the CDR3 is TGCGCCAGCAATCAAGGTCTCTACAGGGGGAACACTGAAGCTTTCTTT.

Many counts were recorded for this clonotype. The CDR3 region is CSASVGHGEKLFF. CDR3 sequence (DNA): TGCAGTGCTAGTGTCGGGCATGGTGAAAAACTGTTTTTT. The chain employs TRBV20-1 and TRBJ1-4; the D is unclear. CDR3 length: 13 amino acids. The V gene's germline CDR1 is DFQATT and CDR2 SNEGSKA (reference sequence). With 3 bases removed from V and 7 bases from J, the gap between germline ends came to 12 bases.

This sequence joins TRBV28 and TRBJ2-2; possible D gene TRBD2, 5 bases. The CDR3 runs to 12 residues. The germline V gene has CDR1 MDHEN and CDR2 SYDVKM. V gave up 6 bases and J gave up 15 bases, with 17 bases separating them. CDR3 loop: CASRKPAGKMFF. The CDR3 region has the DNA TGTGCCAGCAGAAAGCCGGCCGGGAAGATGTTTTTT.

The V and J genes are TRBV10-3 and TRBJ2-7, with D perhaps matching TRBD2 (6 bases). The germline V and J ends were trimmed by 8 bases and 2 bases, with 19 bases remaining between them. The CDR3 has 15 amino acids. Germline CDR1 is ENHRY and CDR2 is SYGVKD. CDR3 nucleotides: TGTGCCATCTCAAGACTAGTTGGGAATACCTACGAGCAGTACTTC. Amino acids: CAISRLVGNTYEQYF.

Worth noting for this clonotype: One junction end does not reproduce the germline sequence, and a read error may be involved. The chain carries TRBV20-1 and TRBJ1-5; D not resolved. Germline lookup yields CDR1 DFQATT and CDR2 SNEGSKA (reference sequence). This CDR3 has 14 residues. The CDR3 reads CIARDGIWNQPQHF. The CDR3, as DNA: TGCATTGCTAGAGATGGGATATGGAATCAGCCCCAGCATTTT.

With regard to this clonotype: Germline is not matched at one junction end, which may reflect a read error. V is TRBV6-5 and J is TRBJ2-3; D is tentatively TRBD1 or TRBD2 (5 bases each). The germline gives CDR1 MNHEY, CDR2 SVGAGI. CDR3 length: 16 residues. The CDR3 is CASSYSVTGRTDTQYF. CDR3 DNA: TGTGCAAGCAGTTACTCGGTTACGGGACGCACAGATACGCAGTATTTT.

The J gene is TRBJ2-2, the V gene TRBV5-4; D call uncertain. This CDR3 spans 15 amino acids. The germline gives CDR1 SGHNT, CDR2 YYREEE (reference sequence). V lost 4 bases to trimming and J lost 5 bases, with 15 bases between them. In DNA form, the CDR3 reads TGTGCCAGCAGCCCCACTCAGGCGACTACCGGGGAGCTGTTTTTT. It specifies CASSPTQATTGELFF.

This clonotype was counted only a few times. This sequence joins TRBV5-4 and TRBJ1-4; D not certain. The V gene lost 0 bases and the J gene lost 0 bases, with 3 bases spanning the gap. This CDR3 comprises 14 residues. Germline assignment: CDR1 SGHNT and CDR2 YYREEE (reference sequence). The CDR3 nucleotides are TGTGCCAGCAGCTTGGGGGCAACTAATGAAAAACTGTTTTTT. Translated: CASSLGATNEKLFF. The variable domain in full, completed from reference TRBV5-4 and TRBJ1-4, reads ETGVTQSPTHLIKTRGQQVTLRCSSQSGHNTVSWYQQALGQGPQFIFQYYREEENGRGNFPPRFSGLQFPNYSSELNVNALELDDSALYLCASSLGATNEKLFFGSGTQLSVL.

As to this clonotype: The junction and the germline gene differ at one end; a read error may be behind it. This chain uses TRBV9 with TRBJ2-7; D is possibly TRBD1 or TRBD2 (5 bases each). Germline CDR1 is SGDLS and CDR2 is YYNGEE. The CDR3 contains 18 residues. In DNA form, the CDR3 reads TGTGCCATCAGCGCTCAAAGCACCGGGGCGGAGGAACCCTACGAGCAGTACTTC. Translated, it gives CAISAQSTGAEEPYEQYF.

As for this clonotype: A single base separates this from a much larger clone, so it may be a read error. The rearrangement joins TRBV2 to TRBJ2-7; 9 bases match TRBD1. This CDR3 spans 13 amino acids. CDR1 is SNHLY, CDR2 FYNNEI, per germline. The CDR3 DNA sequence: TGTGCCAGCAGGGGGGACAGGGCCTACGATCAGTACTTC. Its protein is CASRGDRAYDQYF.

In its sample, this clonotype was seen once. At one boundary the junction diverges from the germline segment, which might be a read error. This chain links TRBV4-1 with TRBJ1-1; possible D gene TRBD1, 6 bases. CDR3 size: 16 residues. In germline, CDR1 is MGHRA, CDR2 YSYEKL. The CDR3 DNA reads as TGCGCGAGCAGCCAAGATCCATACAGGGCAAACACTGAAGCTTTCTTT. Protein sequence: CASSQDPYRANTEAFF.